The 17 T cell receptor beta chains below were found in one sample sequenced in a study of shared clonotypes between healthy human individuals. CD45RO-negative, CCR7-positively selected cells formed the naive CD8 fraction, excluding terminally differentiated effector memory CD45RA+ cells. TCRdb keeps only in-frame clones here, not all; method: immunoSEQ multiplex PCR. The sample has approximately 1.9 million clones, roughly 95% seen once. What was sequenced was naive CD8+ T cells from PBMCs. The receptors were sampled from a man younger than 30 in good health. Some clones in this sample may be carry-over from other donors' samples.

V usage is TRBV2 and J usage is TRBJ2-3; possibly TRBD1 for D (5 bases). Trimming pared 2 bases from V and 4 bases from J, leaving 16 bases between. This CDR3 spans 16 amino acids. Germline values: CDR1 SNHLY, CDR2 FYNNEI. The CDR3 region has the DNA TGTGCCAGCAGTGAAAGGAGAAGACAGTCCGCAGATACGCAGTATTTT. Protein sequence: CASSERRRQSADTQYF.

This clone turned up a few times. Additional DNA sequences in this sample encode the identical CDR3. V is TRBV27 and J is TRBJ2-7, with D perhaps given as TRBD1 or TRBD2 (5 bases each). Germline CDR1 and CDR2: MNHEY and SMNVEV (reference sequence). V shed 3 bases and J shed 0 bases, with 6 bases lying between them. This CDR3 is built from 13 residues. The CDR3 loop reads CASSFGGSYEQYF. The CDR3, as DNA: TGTGCCAGCAGTTTTGGGGGCTCCTACGAGCAGTACTTC.

The chain couples TRBV7-8 to TRBJ2-7; D is perhaps TRBD1 (6 bases). In germline, CDR1 is SGHVS, CDR2 FQNEAQ. V lost 1 base, J lost 0 bases, and 16 bases lay in between. The CDR3 length is 17 residues. CDR3 nucleotides: TGTGCCAGCAGCTTAGAGGTGGGAACAGGGAGCTCCTACGAGCAGTACTTC. This codes for CASSLEVGTGSSYEQYF. The full variable domain, its missing parts supplied by reference TRBV7-8 and TRBJ2-7, is GAGVSQSPRYKVAKRGQDVALRCDPISGHVSLFWYQQALGQGPEFLTYFQNEAQLDKSGLPSDRFFAERPEGSVSTLKIQRTQQEDSAVYLCASSLEVGTGSSYEQYFGPGTRLTVT.

The chain combines TRBV4-3 with TRBJ2-3; maybe TRBD1 (8 bases). Trimming took off 0 bases at V and 4 bases at J, with 14 bases between the two ends. The CDR3 has 16 amino acids. Germline V CDR1 and CDR2: LGHNA, YSLEER. The CDR3 loop is CASSQDKQGGADTQYF. CDR3 coding DNA: TGCGCCAGCAGCCAAGATAAACAGGGGGGGGCAGATACGCAGTATTTT.

Concerning this clone itself: Other DNA sequences in the same sample also yield this CDR3. V usage is TRBV4-1 and J usage is TRBJ1-1, with D tentatively TRBD1 (6 bases). Germline CDR1 MGHRA, CDR2 YSYEKL. Trimming stripped 1 base from V and 5 bases from J, with 8 bases between. CDR3 length: 13 amino acids. CDR3 sequence: CASSQVGGTEAFF. The CDR3 DNA follows: TGCGCCAGCAGCCAAGTAGGGGGGACTGAAGCTTTCTTT.

V usage is TRBV10-3 and J usage is TRBJ2-2; 7 nucleotides agree with TRBD1. CDR3 length: 16 amino acids. Trimming took 2 bases from V and 2 from J; bases not matched to a gene: 5. Germline V gene lookup returns CDR1 ENHRY and CDR2 SYGVKD. CDR3 region: CAISEPRGFNTGELFF. The DNA for the CDR3 is TGTGCCATCAGTGAGCCCAGGGGGTTTAACACCGGGGAGCTGTTTTTT.

The chain couples TRBV19 to TRBJ2-1; D possibly matches TRBD1 or TRBD2 (5 bases each). CDR3 length equals 13 residues. Trimming shortened V by 7 bases and J by 9 bases, and 16 bases separated the two germline ends. CDR1 and CDR2 (germline): LNHDA, SQIVND (reference sequence). The chain's CDR3 is CASKALRGTEQFF. The CDR3 region has the DNA TGTGCCAGTAAGGCCCTGAGGGGCACTGAGCAGTTCTTC. Combining the CDR3 with reference TRBV19 and TRBJ2-1 gives the whole variable domain DGGITQSPKYLFRKEGQNVTLSCEQNLNHDAMYWYRQDPGQGLRLIYYSQIVNDFQKGDIAEGYSVSREKKESFPLTVTSAQKNPTAFYLCASKALRGTEQFFGPGTRLTVL.

This chain uses TRBV28 with TRBJ2-7; 12 nucleotides line up with TRBD2. V lost 7 bases to trimming and J lost 0 bases; unmatched junction nucleotides: 4. CDR3 length equals 15 residues. From germline, CDR1 is MDHEN and CDR2 SYDVKM. The CDR3: CASKMTSGSSYEQYF. Written as DNA, the CDR3 is TGTGCCAGCAAAATGACTAGCGGGAGCTCCTACGAGCAGTACTTC. Full variable domain (rest looked up from reference TRBV28 and TRBJ2-7): DVKVTQSSRYLVKRTGEKVFLECVQDMDHENMFWYRQDPGLGLRLIYFSYDVKMKEKGDIPEGYSVSREKKERFSLILESASTNQTSMYLCASKMTSGSSYEQYFGPGTRLTVT.

The gene calls are TRBV7-9 and TRBJ2-7; 10 bases line up with TRBD2. This CDR3 contains 15 residues. Germline CDR1 SEHNR, CDR2 FQNEAQ (reference sequence). V was clipped by 2 bases and J by 0 bases; unmatched bases: 1. CDR3 DNA sequence: TGTGCCAGCAGCTTACTAGCGGGAGCCTCCTACGAGCAGTACTTC. As protein: CASSLLAGASYEQYF.

The CDR3 is CASSLSGLGVQETQYF. The CDR3 DNA follows: TGTGCCAGCAGCTTATCGGGGTTGGGGGTCCAAGAGACCCAGTACTTC. The genes are TRBV7-9 and TRBJ2-5; tentatively, D is TRBD1 or TRBD2 (5 bases each). The CDR3 consists of 16 residues. The germline V and J ends were trimmed by 2 bases and 1 base, with 14 bases remaining between them. Germline loops: CDR1 SEHNR, CDR2 FQNEAQ (reference sequence).

About this clone: Other DNA sequences in this specimen translate into the identical CDR3. This chain connects TRBV7-9 to TRBJ2-5, with D perhaps matching TRBD2 (6 bases). Trimming removed 1 base at V and 4 bases at J, with 10 bases between. The CDR3 spans 14 residues. Germline loops: CDR1 SEHNR, CDR2 FQNEAQ (reference sequence). CDR3 in DNA: TGTGCCAGCAGCTTAGGCGGGGTGGGAGAGACCCAGTACTTC. Translation: CASSLGGVGETQYF.

The chain joins TRBV27 to TRBJ2-1, with 10 positions matching TRBD1. Germline V gene data show CDR1 as MNHEY and CDR2 as SMNVEV (reference sequence). V lost 6 bases to trimming and J lost 2 bases; unmatched junction nucleotides: 7. The CDR3 spans 16 residues. The CDR3 loop reads CASRPSGQGPYNEQFF. In DNA form, the CDR3 reads TGTGCCAGCAGACCTTCGGGACAGGGGCCCTACAATGAGCAGTTCTTC.

The rearrangement uses TRBV29-1 and TRBJ2-7; 9 positions agree with TRBD2. The CDR3 has 17 amino acids. With V trimmed by 2 bases and J by 3 bases, 14 bases remained unmatched. Germline assignment: CDR1 SQVTM and CDR2 ANQGSEA. In DNA form, the CDR3 reads TGCAGCGTTGAATTGGGGTGGCGGGAGGGATTAGGCTACGAGCAGTACTTC. Its protein product is CSVELGWREGLGYEQYF.

The rearrangement links TRBV5-8 to TRBJ2-7; D is possibly TRBD1 (5 bases). The CDR3 sequence is 13 residues long. The germline gives CDR1 SGHTS, CDR2 YDEGEE. The V end lost 3 bases, the J end lost 3 bases, and 10 bases lay between the germline ends. CDR3 in DNA: TGTGCCAGCAGCTCCCTGGACATCTACGAGCAGTACTTC. The encoded protein is CASSSLDIYEQYF.

This sequence joins TRBV6-5 and TRBJ2-5, with D possibly being TRBD2 (5 bases). Near its end, the DNA agrees better with TRBJ2-7, so the J call may be wrong. Germline V gives CDR1 MNHEY, CDR2 SVGAGI. The CDR3 runs to 14 residues. The CDR3 DNA sequence: TGTGCCAGCAGCCCCCCGGGAACCGGCTACGAGCAGTACTTC. Translated, it gives CASSPPGTGYEQYF.

This rearrangement joins TRBV28 to TRBJ2-3; 8 bases are shared with TRBD2. J gave up 3 bases and V 2 bases, and 4 bases lay outside the gene matches. The CDR3 is made up of 15 amino acids. Germline CDR1 reads MDHEN; CDR2 reads SYDVKM. This CDR3 reads CASSLVAGWTDTQYF. CDR3 bases: TGTGCCAGCAGTTTAGTAGCGGGATGGACAGATACGCAGTATTTT.

This chain uses TRBV4-3 with TRBJ2-1; D unresolved. The length of the CDR3 is 15 residues. With 0 bases removed from V and 7 bases from J, the gap between germline ends came to 13 bases. Germline V gives CDR1 LGHNA, CDR2 YSLEER. Here the CDR3 DNA reads TGCGCCAGCAGCCAAGAAAGGGCGGCAGCGAATGAGCAGTTCTTC. Protein sequence: CASSQERAAANEQFF.